Listed below are T cell receptor beta chains from one sample, sequenced in a study of blood T cell repertoires in COVID-19. Generated by immunoSEQ multiplex PCR, the TCRdb table keeps only in-frame clones and is missing some. Of under 350,000 clones listed, more than 75% are singletons. The sample comprised PBMCs or T cells enriched from blood (not recorded which). The receptors stem from a man in his sixties who had recovered from COVID-19. Both conserved end residues are part of each CDR3. Each record gives: CDR3 length, D gene, J gene, clone size, V gene, CDR3 DNA, CDR3 protein. The D gene is left open where the match is weak. Some rows have no size entry. The others give once, few or many, or a class for an expanded clone.

len: 14; d_gene: -; j_gene: TRBJ2-3; abundance: -; v_gene: TRBV9; CDR3nt: TGTGCCAGCAGCGTATCGGGGAGGACAGATACGCAGTATTTT; CDR3aa: CASSVSGRTDTQYF
len: 17; d_gene: -; j_gene: TRBJ2-7; abundance: -; v_gene: TRBV7-9; CDR3nt: TGTGCCAGCAGCTTACGGCCCCGCGGACATAGCTCCTACGAGCAGTACTTC; CDR3aa: CASSLRPRGHSSYEQYF
len: 14; d_gene: -; j_gene: TRBJ1-4; abundance: -; v_gene: TRBV4-1; CDR3nt: TGCGCCAGCAGCCAAATGACACCAAATGAAAAACTGTTTTTT; CDR3aa: CASSQMTPNEKLFF
len: 13; d_gene: -; j_gene: TRBJ1-6; abundance: -; v_gene: TRBV7-2; CDR3nt: TGTGCCAGCAGCCCGGGGGGGAATTCACCCCTCCACTTT; CDR3aa: CASSPGGNSPLHF
len: 18; d_gene: TRBD1; j_gene: TRBJ2-6; abundance: -; v_gene: TRBV3-1/TRBV3-2; CDR3nt: TGTGCCAGCAGCCCCCGGGACAGGGCTAGATCTGGGGCCAACGTCCTGACTTTC; CDR3aa: CASSPRDRARSGANVLTF
len: 15; d_gene: TRBD1; j_gene: TRBJ1-1; abundance: -; v_gene: TRBV18; CDR3nt: TGTGCCAGCTCACCGAACACAGGGGTGAACACTGAAGCTTTCTTT; CDR3aa: CASSPNTGVNTEAFF
len: 14; d_gene: TRBD1; j_gene: TRBJ1-6; abundance: -; v_gene: TRBV9; CDR3nt: TGTGCCAGCAGCGTTACAGGGGTAGTTTCACCCCTCCACTTT; CDR3aa: CASSVTGVVSPLHF
len: 13; d_gene: -; j_gene: TRBJ2-4; abundance: -; v_gene: TRBV2; CDR3nt: TGTGCCAGCAGTGCTTTAGCCAAAAACATTCAGTACTTC; CDR3aa: CASSALAKNIQYF
len: 15; d_gene: TRBD2; j_gene: TRBJ2-2; abundance: -; v_gene: TRBV6-2/TRBV6-3; CDR3nt: TGTGCCAGCAGTTTCCGACTAGCGGGGAGCGGGGAGCTGTTTTTT; CDR3aa: CASSFRLAGSGELFF
len: 16; d_gene: -; j_gene: TRBJ2-2; abundance: -; v_gene: TRBV5-1; CDR3nt: TGCGCCAGCAGCTCGATCATTACAGGGTCGGGCGGGGAGCTGTTTTTT; CDR3aa: CASSSIITGSGGELFF
len: 14; d_gene: -; j_gene: TRBJ2-7; abundance: -; v_gene: TRBV19; CDR3nt: TGTGCCAGTAGTATCGGACTGAGCTCCTACGAGCAGTACTTC; CDR3aa: CASSIGLSSYEQYF
len: 14; d_gene: -; j_gene: TRBJ2-5; abundance: -; v_gene: TRBV4-1; CDR3nt: TGCGCCAGCAGCCAAGGATCTAGTCGGGAGACCCAGTACTTC; CDR3aa: CASSQGSSRETQYF
len: 12; d_gene: TRBD1; j_gene: TRBJ1-2; abundance: -; v_gene: TRBV30; CDR3nt: TGTGGCACGACAGGGGACGGCTATGGCTACACCTTC; CDR3aa: CGTTGDGYGYTF
len: 16; d_gene: -; j_gene: TRBJ2-5; abundance: -; v_gene: TRBV7-9; CDR3nt: TGTGCCAGCTCTCCAGAACAGGGATCGAGTTGGGAGACCCAGTACTTC; CDR3aa: CASSPEQGSSWETQYF
len: 16; d_gene: -; j_gene: TRBJ1-3; abundance: -; v_gene: TRBV3-1/TRBV3-2; CDR3nt: TGTGCCAGCAGCCAAGAAACGGACAGCTCTGGAAACACCATATATTTT; CDR3aa: CASSQETDSSGNTIYF
len: 16; d_gene: -; j_gene: TRBJ2-3; abundance: -; v_gene: TRBV7-8; CDR3nt: TGTGCCAGCAGCTTAAACGCCGTTACTAGCACAGATACGCAGTATTTT; CDR3aa: CASSLNAVTSTDTQYF
len: 14; d_gene: -; j_gene: TRBJ1-5; abundance: once; v_gene: TRBV15; CDR3nt: TGTGCCACCAGCATCGACAGGTACAATCAGCCCCAGCATTTT; CDR3aa: CATSIDRYNQPQHF
len: 15; d_gene: TRBD2; j_gene: TRBJ2-7; abundance: -; v_gene: TRBV11-3; CDR3nt: TGTGCCAGCAGCTTAAGGGGTCTAGCGGACTACGAGCAGTACTTC; CDR3aa: CASSLRGLADYEQYF
len: 17; d_gene: TRBD1; j_gene: TRBJ2-1; abundance: -; v_gene: TRBV7-3; CDR3nt: TGTGCCAGCAGCCTACGACAGGGCCCTTGGTCCTACAATGAGCAGTTCTTC; CDR3aa: CASSLRQGPWSYNEQFF
len: 16; d_gene: TRBD1; j_gene: TRBJ1-2; abundance: -; v_gene: TRBV28; CDR3nt: TGTGCCAGCAGTCCCTATTCCGGGACAGTTAAAAGCGGCTACACCTTC; CDR3aa: CASSPYSGTVKSGYTF
len: 16; d_gene: TRBD1; j_gene: TRBJ1-6; abundance: -; v_gene: TRBV5-1; CDR3nt: TGCGCCAGCAGCGGGTCCGGGACAGATAATAATTCACCCCTCCACTTT; CDR3aa: CASSGSGTDNNSPLHF
len: 15; d_gene: TRBD1; j_gene: TRBJ1-1; abundance: -; v_gene: TRBV3-1/TRBV3-2; CDR3nt: TGTGCCAGCAGCCAGGGACAGGGGGTCGTTAGATCAGCTTTCTTT; CDR3aa: CASSQGQGVVRSAFF
len: 14; d_gene: TRBD1; j_gene: TRBJ1-5; abundance: once; v_gene: TRBV6-1; CDR3nt: TGTGCCAGCAGTGAACTGAGGGGGCGTCAGCCCCAGCATTTT; CDR3aa: CASSELRGRQPQHF
len: 16; d_gene: TRBD1; j_gene: TRBJ1-3; abundance: -; v_gene: TRBV6-6; CDR3nt: TGTGCCAGCAGTTACGACGACAGGGTGAGGGGAAACACCATATATTTT; CDR3aa: CASSYDDRVRGNTIYF
len: 13; d_gene: -; j_gene: TRBJ1-2; abundance: -; v_gene: TRBV6-9; CDR3nt: TGTGCCAGCAGTTACGACTGCAACTATGGCTACACCTTC; CDR3aa: CASSYDCNYGYTF
len: 14; d_gene: TRBD2; j_gene: TRBJ2-7; abundance: -; v_gene: TRBV9; CDR3nt: TGTGCCAGCAGCGTAGGTAGCGGGGGGTTTGAGCAGTACTTC; CDR3aa: CASSVGSGGFEQYF
len: 14; d_gene: -; j_gene: TRBJ1-5; abundance: -; v_gene: TRBV6-2/TRBV6-3; CDR3nt: TGTGCCAGCAGTTACATACTAGGGGGTCAGCCCCAGCATTTT; CDR3aa: CASSYILGGQPQHF
len: 15; d_gene: -; j_gene: TRBJ2-3; abundance: -; v_gene: TRBV14; CDR3nt: TGTGCCAGCAGCCATGTGAGCGTGGGCACAGATACGCAGTATTTT; CDR3aa: CASSHVSVGTDTQYF
len: 17; d_gene: TRBD1; j_gene: TRBJ1-6; abundance: -; v_gene: TRBV3-1/TRBV3-2; CDR3nt: TGTGCCAGCAGCCCAGGACAGGGGAGCTCCTATAATTCACCCCTCCACTTT; CDR3aa: CASSPGQGSSYNSPLHF
len: 13; d_gene: -; j_gene: TRBJ1-1; abundance: -; v_gene: TRBV12-3/TRBV12-4; CDR3nt: TGTGCCAGCAGTTCAGGGGTGAACACTGAAGCTTTCTTT; CDR3aa: CASSSGVNTEAFF
len: 13; d_gene: -; j_gene: TRBJ2-7; abundance: few; v_gene: TRBV10-1; CDR3nt: TGCGCCACCGCTCCGGGAGTTAGCTACGAGCAGTACTTC; CDR3aa: CATAPGVSYEQYF
len: 12; d_gene: -; j_gene: TRBJ2-3; abundance: -; v_gene: TRBV9; CDR3nt: TGTGCCAGCAGCGCTAATACAGATACGCAGTATTTT; CDR3aa: CASSANTDTQYF
len: 15; d_gene: -; j_gene: TRBJ1-3; abundance: -; v_gene: TRBV11-3; CDR3nt: TGTGCCAGCAGCTCTTCGGGTAACTCTGGAAACACCATATATTTT; CDR3aa: CASSSSGNSGNTIYF
len: 15; d_gene: TRBD2; j_gene: TRBJ2-3; abundance: -; v_gene: TRBV5-1; CDR3nt: TGCGCCAGCAGCAGATTAGCGGGGGAGGCAGATACGCAGTATTTT; CDR3aa: CASSRLAGEADTQYF
len: 14; d_gene: -; j_gene: TRBJ1-4; abundance: -; v_gene: TRBV5-1; CDR3nt: TGCGCCAGCAGCTCCCAGAACGCAGCGGAAAAACTGTTTTTT; CDR3aa: CASSSQNAAEKLFF
len: 14; d_gene: TRBD2; j_gene: TRBJ2-1; abundance: -; v_gene: TRBV5-6; CDR3nt: TGTGCCAGCAGCGGAAGGTCCCCTAGCGGGGGGGTGTTCTTC; CDR3aa: CASSGRSPSGGVFF
len: 13; d_gene: -; j_gene: TRBJ1-2; abundance: -; v_gene: TRBV30; CDR3nt: TGTGCCTGGAGTGTCGTGGGGGCGGAGGGCTACACCTTC; CDR3aa: CAWSVVGAEGYTF
len: 14; d_gene: TRBD1; j_gene: TRBJ2-4; abundance: -; v_gene: TRBV7-8; CDR3nt: TGTGCCAGCAGCCTACGACAGGGATCAGGCATTCAGTACTTC; CDR3aa: CASSLRQGSGIQYF
len: 13; d_gene: TRBD1; j_gene: TRBJ1-2; abundance: once; v_gene: TRBV19; CDR3nt: TGTGCCAGTAGTACCGGGACAGGGGGTGGCTACACCTTC; CDR3aa: CASSTGTGGGYTF
len: 15; d_gene: TRBD1; j_gene: TRBJ1-4; abundance: -; v_gene: TRBV7-9; CDR3nt: TGTGCCAGCAGCACCCTCACAGGGGTTAATGAAAAACTGTTTTTT; CDR3aa: CASSTLTGVNEKLFF
len: 18; d_gene: TRBD1; j_gene: TRBJ1-5; abundance: -; v_gene: TRBV19; CDR3nt: TGTGCCACCGGACCGGGACAGGGGGAACCAGATAGCAATCAGCCCCAGCATTTT; CDR3aa: CATGPGQGEPDSNQPQHF
len: 18; d_gene: TRBD1; j_gene: TRBJ2-1; abundance: once; v_gene: TRBV7-9; CDR3nt: TGTGCCAGCAGCTTATGGGGGACTGTCGGGACAGGTAGTGGTGAGCAGTTCTTC; CDR3aa: CASSLWGTVGTGSGEQFF
len: 14; d_gene: TRBD1; j_gene: TRBJ2-3; abundance: -; v_gene: TRBV6-5; CDR3nt: TGTGCCAGCAGAAGACAGGGGTACACAGATACGCAGTATTTT; CDR3aa: CASRRQGYTDTQYF
len: 14; d_gene: -; j_gene: TRBJ2-3; abundance: -; v_gene: TRBV15; CDR3nt: TGTGCCACCAGCCCACGGGGTCGGACAGATACGCAGTATTTT; CDR3aa: CATSPRGRTDTQYF
len: 15; d_gene: TRBD1; j_gene: TRBJ1-5; abundance: -; v_gene: TRBV19; CDR3nt: TGTGCCAGTAAATACAGGACAGGGGTAGATCAGCCCCAGCATTTT; CDR3aa: CASKYRTGVDQPQHF
len: 17; d_gene: -; j_gene: TRBJ2-2; abundance: -; v_gene: TRBV5-1; CDR3nt: TGCGCCAGCAGCCGTCGCAGGGGAGCGGAGAACACCGGGGAGCTGTTTTTT; CDR3aa: CASSRRRGAENTGELFF
len: 15; d_gene: TRBD2; j_gene: TRBJ2-1; abundance: -; v_gene: TRBV2; CDR3nt: TGTGCCAGCAGGAGAGCGGGGAACTCCTACAATGAGCAGTTCTTC; CDR3aa: CASRRAGNSYNEQFF
len: 14; d_gene: -; j_gene: TRBJ1-1; abundance: -; v_gene: TRBV3-1/TRBV3-2; CDR3nt: TGTGCCAGCAGCTTTACAGGTCCGAACACTGAAGCTTTCTTT; CDR3aa: CASSFTGPNTEAFF
len: 13; d_gene: -; j_gene: TRBJ2-7; abundance: -; v_gene: TRBV2; CDR3nt: TGTGCCAGCACCGTCGTGGCGGCGTACGAGCAGTACTTC; CDR3aa: CASTVVAAYEQYF